This TCR beta chain derives from a study of blood T cell repertoires in COVID-19. Study context: Samples came from the United States, Italy and Spain, spanning acute and convalescent COVID-19. T cells, B-cell-depleted T cells, or PBMCs supplied cDNA or gDNA.

Germline CDR1 and CDR2: GTSNPN and SVGIG (reference sequence). The CDR3 has 11 amino acids. V was shortened by 1 base and J by 6 bases, with 3 bases between the two germline ends. The method was immunoSEQ multiplex PCR; TCRdb's version includes in-frame clones alone and lacks a portion of them. This table has tens of thousands of clones, 89% appearing once. The source material was peripheral blood. The chain joins TRBV30 to TRBJ1-4; D gene ambiguous. This clonotype originated in a man between 50 and 59 years old with active COVID-19. CDR3 protein: CAWSAYEKLFF. The DNA for the CDR3 is TGTGCCTGGAGTGCGTATGAAAAACTGTTTTTT. Full variable domain (outside the CDR3, taken from reference TRBV30 and TRBJ1-4): SQTIHQWPATLVQPVGSPLSLECTVEGTSNPNLYWYRQAAGRGLQLLFYSVGIGQISSEVPQNLSASRPQDRQFILSSKKLLLSDSGFYLCAWSAYEKLFFGSGTQLSVL.